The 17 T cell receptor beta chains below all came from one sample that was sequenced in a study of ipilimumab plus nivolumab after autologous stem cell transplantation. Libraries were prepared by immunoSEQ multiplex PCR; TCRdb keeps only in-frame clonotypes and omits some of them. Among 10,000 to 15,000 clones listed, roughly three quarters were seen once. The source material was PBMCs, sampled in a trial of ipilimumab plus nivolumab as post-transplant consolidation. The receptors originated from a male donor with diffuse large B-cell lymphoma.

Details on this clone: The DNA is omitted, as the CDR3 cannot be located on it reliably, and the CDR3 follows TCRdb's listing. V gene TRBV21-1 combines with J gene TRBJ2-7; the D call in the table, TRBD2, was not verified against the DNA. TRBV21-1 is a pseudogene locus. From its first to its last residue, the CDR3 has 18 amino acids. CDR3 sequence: CASRIQVMWASGTYEQYF.

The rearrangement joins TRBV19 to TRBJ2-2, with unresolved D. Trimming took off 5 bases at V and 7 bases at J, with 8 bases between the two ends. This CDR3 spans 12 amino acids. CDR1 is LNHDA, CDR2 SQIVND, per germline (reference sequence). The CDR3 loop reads CASSDIGGELFF. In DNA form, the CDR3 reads TGTGCCAGTAGTGACATCGGCGGGGAGCTGTTTTTT.

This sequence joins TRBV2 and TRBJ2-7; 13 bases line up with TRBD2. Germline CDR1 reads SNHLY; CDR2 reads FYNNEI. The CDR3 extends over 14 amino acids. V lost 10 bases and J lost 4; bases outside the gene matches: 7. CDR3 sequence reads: CATRTSGSNYEQYF. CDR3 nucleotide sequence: TGTGCCACCCGGACTAGCGGGAGCAATTACGAGCAGTACTTC.

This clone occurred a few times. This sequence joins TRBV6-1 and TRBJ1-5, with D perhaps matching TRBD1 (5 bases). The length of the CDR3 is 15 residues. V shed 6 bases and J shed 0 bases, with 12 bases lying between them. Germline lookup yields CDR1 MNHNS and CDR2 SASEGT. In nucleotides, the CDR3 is TGTGCCAGCAGCGGACAAATAGATAGCAATCAGCCCCAGCATTTT. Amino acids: CASSGQIDSNQPQHF.

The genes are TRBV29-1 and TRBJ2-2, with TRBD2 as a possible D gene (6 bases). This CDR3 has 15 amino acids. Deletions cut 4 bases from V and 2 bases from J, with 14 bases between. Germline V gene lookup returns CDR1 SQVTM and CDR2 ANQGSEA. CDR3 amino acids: CSVGGVAPNTGELFF. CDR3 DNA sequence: TGCAGCGTTGGGGGGGTCGCACCCAACACCGGGGAGCTGTTTTTT.

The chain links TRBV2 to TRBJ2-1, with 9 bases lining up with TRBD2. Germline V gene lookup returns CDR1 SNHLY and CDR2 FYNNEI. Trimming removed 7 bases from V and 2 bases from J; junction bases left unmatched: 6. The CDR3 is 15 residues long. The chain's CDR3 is CASIRTSETYNEQFF. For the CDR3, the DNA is TGTGCCAGCATCCGGACTAGCGAGACCTACAATGAGCAGTTCTTC.

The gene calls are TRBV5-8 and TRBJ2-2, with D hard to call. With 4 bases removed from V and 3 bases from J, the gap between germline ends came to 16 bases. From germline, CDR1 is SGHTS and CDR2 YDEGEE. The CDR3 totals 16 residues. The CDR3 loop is CASSPTKPAHTGELFF. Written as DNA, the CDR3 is TGTGCCAGCAGCCCAACTAAACCCGCACACACCGGGGAGCTGTTTTTT.

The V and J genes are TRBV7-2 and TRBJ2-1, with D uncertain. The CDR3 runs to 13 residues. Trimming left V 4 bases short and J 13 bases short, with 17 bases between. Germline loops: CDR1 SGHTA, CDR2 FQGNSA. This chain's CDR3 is CASSSPYSIDQFF. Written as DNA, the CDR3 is TGTGCCAGCAGCTCACCATACTCAATCGATCAGTTCTTC.

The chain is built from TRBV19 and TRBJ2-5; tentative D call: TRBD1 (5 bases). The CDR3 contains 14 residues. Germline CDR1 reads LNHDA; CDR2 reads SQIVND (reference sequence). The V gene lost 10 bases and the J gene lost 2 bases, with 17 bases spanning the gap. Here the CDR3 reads CAKPSGRDQETQYF. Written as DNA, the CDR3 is TGTGCCAAGCCCTCAGGCAGGGATCAAGAGACCCAGTACTTC.

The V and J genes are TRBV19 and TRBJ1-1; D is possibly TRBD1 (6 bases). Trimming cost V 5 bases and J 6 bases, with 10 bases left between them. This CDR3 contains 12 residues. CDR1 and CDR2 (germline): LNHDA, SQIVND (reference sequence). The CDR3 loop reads CASSYREAEAFF. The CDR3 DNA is TGTGCCAGTAGTTACAGGGAAGCTGAAGCTTTCTTT.

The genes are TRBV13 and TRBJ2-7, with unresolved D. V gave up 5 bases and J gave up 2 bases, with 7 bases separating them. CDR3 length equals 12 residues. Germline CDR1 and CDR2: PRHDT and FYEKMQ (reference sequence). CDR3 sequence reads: CASSRRPYEQYF. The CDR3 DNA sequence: TGTGCCAGCAGCCGACGCCCCTACGAGCAGTACTTC.

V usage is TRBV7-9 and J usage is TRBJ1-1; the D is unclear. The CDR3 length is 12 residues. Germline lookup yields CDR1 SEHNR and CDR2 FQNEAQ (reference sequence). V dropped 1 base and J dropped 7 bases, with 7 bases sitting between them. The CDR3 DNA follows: TGTGCCAGCAGCTTAGGGGCTTATGAAGCTTTCTTT. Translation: CASSLGAYEAFF.

The CDR3 DNA follows: TGTGCCAGCAGCCCCGGTGGAGGTGCAGCACAAGAGACCCAGTACTTC. As protein: CASSPGGGAAQETQYF. The chain employs TRBV7-7 and TRBJ2-5; tentative D call: TRBD2 (5 bases). V dropped 5 bases and J dropped 2 bases, with 18 bases sitting between them. This CDR3 has 16 amino acids. Germline lookup yields CDR1 SSHAT and CDR2 FNYEAQ (reference sequence).

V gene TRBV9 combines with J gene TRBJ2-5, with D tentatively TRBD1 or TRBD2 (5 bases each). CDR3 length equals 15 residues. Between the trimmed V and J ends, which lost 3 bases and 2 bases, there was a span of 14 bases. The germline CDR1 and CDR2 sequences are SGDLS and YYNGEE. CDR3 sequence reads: CASSAGSGPQETQYF. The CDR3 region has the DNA TGTGCCAGCAGCGCGGGATCAGGGCCTCAAGAGACCCAGTACTTC.

The CDR3, as DNA: TGTGCCTGGAGTGTAAGGGTAGGAACGACGGGTTTGGGACAGCCCCAGCATTTT. Translation gives CAWSVRVGTTGLGQPQHF. The chain has TRBV30 and TRBJ1-5; D call uncertain. CDR1 is GTSNPN, CDR2 SVGIG, per germline (reference sequence). V was pared by 0 bases and J by 7 bases, with 25 bases between. This CDR3 spans 18 amino acids. Combining the CDR3 with reference TRBV30 and TRBJ1-5 gives the whole variable domain SQTIHQWPATLVQPVGSPLSLECTVEGTSNPNLYWYRQAAGRGLQLLFYSVGIGQISSEVPQNLSASRPQDRQFILSSKKLLLSDSGFYLCAWSVRVGTTGLGQPQHFGDGTRLSIL.

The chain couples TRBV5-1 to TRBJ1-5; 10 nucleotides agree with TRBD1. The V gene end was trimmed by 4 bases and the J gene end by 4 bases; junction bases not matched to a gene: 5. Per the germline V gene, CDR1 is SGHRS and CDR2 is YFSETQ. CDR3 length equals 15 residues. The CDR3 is CASSERTGGNQPQHF. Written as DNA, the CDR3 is TGCGCCAGCAGCGAAAGGACAGGGGGTAATCAGCCCCAGCATTTT.

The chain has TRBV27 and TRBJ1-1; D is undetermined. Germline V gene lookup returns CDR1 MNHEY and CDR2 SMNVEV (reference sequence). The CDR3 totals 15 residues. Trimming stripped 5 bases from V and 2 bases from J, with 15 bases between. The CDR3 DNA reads TGTGCCAGCAGTCAGGACGGCAGACTTAACACTGAAGCTTTCTTT. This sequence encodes CASSQDGRLNTEAFF.